This passage covers 14 T cell receptor beta chains from one sample sequenced in a study of stem cell transplantation in POMP-related autoinflammatory disease. Generated by immunoSEQ multiplex PCR, the TCRdb table keeps only in-frame clones and is missing some. There are tens of thousands of clones in the sample; approximately 90% occur only once, and around 0.72% lies in the top ten. The sample here was CD4+ T cells from PBMCs, taken after stem cell transplantation. The source is a human patient with POMP-related autoinflammation and immune dysregulation (PRAID). The T cells may come from the graft donor.

This clone showed up just once. The chain has TRBV29-1 and TRBJ2-2, with D possibly matching TRBD2 (6 bases). There are 14 residues in the CDR3. V lost 3 bases to trimming and J lost 5 bases, with 13 bases between them. Germline V gene sequence: CDR1 SQVTM, CDR2 ANQGSEA. CDR3 coding DNA: TGCAGCGTTGACGTATGGGGGGTGACCGGGGAGCTGTTTTTT. Translating gives CSVDVWGVTGELFF.

The chain joins TRBV5-5 to TRBJ1-4; D is unclear. Germline V gene lookup returns CDR1 SGHKS and CDR2 YYEKEE (reference sequence). This CDR3 is 15 amino acids long. V lost 0 bases to trimming and J lost 6 bases, with 12 bases between them. This CDR3 is CASSLALPGHEKLFF. As DNA, the CDR3 is TGTGCCAGCAGCTTGGCCCTCCCAGGACATGAAAAACTGTTTTTT.

The chain couples TRBV5-1 to TRBJ1-2, with 7 bases aligning to TRBD1. Trimming cost V 2 bases and J 8 bases; bases outside gene matches: 6. The germline gives CDR1 SGHRS, CDR2 YFSETQ. This CDR3 region has 13 residues. The CDR3 DNA reads as TGCGCCAGCAGCTTCCAGGGGGTGGAGGGCTACACCTTC. Translated: CASSFQGVEGYTF.

The chain couples TRBV28 to TRBJ2-1; TRBD2 is a possible D gene (5 bases). Trimming took 6 bases from V and 6 from J, leaving 27 bases between them. The CDR3 sequence is 18 residues long. CDR1 is MDHEN and CDR2 is SYDVKM in the germline V gene. CDR3 sequence: CASSPGILARIAGNEQFF. The CDR3 nucleotides read TGTGCCAGCAGCCCTGGGATCCTAGCCCGGATCGCGGGCAATGAGCAGTTCTTC.

The V call is TRBV18, the J call TRBJ2-1; no definite D call. V gave up 4 bases and J gave up 0 bases, with 13 bases separating them. The CDR3 contains 16 residues. From germline, CDR1 is KGHSH and CDR2 LQKENI. As DNA, the CDR3 is TGTGCCAGCTCACACCGCGTAATAGACTCCTACAATGAGCAGTTCTTC. This translates into CASSHRVIDSYNEQFF.

The chain joins TRBV28 to TRBJ2-1; D gene uncertain. CDR3 length: 15 residues. V dropped 2 bases and J dropped 2 bases, with 10 bases sitting between them. Germline CDR1 and CDR2: MDHEN and SYDVKM. This chain's CDR3 is CASSLLGSPYNEQFF. The CDR3 DNA follows: TGTGCCAGCAGTTTACTTGGCAGCCCCTACAATGAGCAGTTCTTC.

The V gene is TRBV19, the J gene TRBJ1-5; D not certain. This CDR3 has 13 residues. The germline V gene has CDR1 LNHDA and CDR2 SQIVND (reference sequence). Trimming cost V 7 bases and J 1 base, with 8 bases left between them. The CDR3: CASTHMSNQPQHF. The CDR3 nucleotides are TGTGCCAGTACCCATATGAGCAATCAGCCCCAGCATTTT.

The J gene is TRBJ2-5, the V gene TRBV7-9; 8 bases fit TRBD1. CDR1 is SEHNR, CDR2 FQNEAQ, per germline (reference sequence). The CDR3 runs 14 residues. V lost 4 bases to trimming and J lost 2 bases; unmatched junction nucleotides: 3. The CDR3 reads CASSSDRDQETQYF. The CDR3 DNA reads as TGTGCCAGCAGCTCGGACAGGGATCAAGAGACCCAGTACTTC.

This clone was detected a few times. In DNA, the CDR3 is TGTGCCAGTAGTGTGCCCGCGCTTGATACGCAGTATTTT. As protein: CASSVPALDTQYF. The chain employs TRBV19 and TRBJ2-3; D unclear. Trimming pared 5 bases from V and 6 bases from J, leaving 12 bases between. The CDR3 sequence is 13 residues long. Germline assignment: CDR1 LNHDA and CDR2 SQIVND (reference sequence).

V is TRBV24-1 and J is TRBJ2-1; the D gene is possibly TRBD1 (6 bases). Germline values: CDR1 KGHDR, CDR2 SFDVKD. Trimming cost V 4 bases and J 8 bases, with 14 bases left between them. This CDR3 has 14 residues. In DNA, the CDR3 is TGTGCCACCAGTGACAACAGGGCGGTGGATGAGCAGTTCTTC. This codes for CATSDNRAVDEQFF.

Only one count was recorded for this clone. The V and J genes are TRBV28 and TRBJ1-5; tentative D call: TRBD1 (6 bases). Germline V gives CDR1 MDHEN, CDR2 SYDVKM. Trimming pared 5 bases from V and 2 bases from J, leaving 22 bases between. The CDR3 sequence is 18 residues long. The CDR3 spells CASSRGGIRYVGNQPQHF. CDR3 DNA: TGTGCCAGCAGTCGAGGGGGGATACGTTACGTTGGCAATCAGCCCCAGCATTTT.

The chain has TRBV24-1 and TRBJ2-2, with D perhaps TRBD1 (6 bases). The CDR3 runs to 14 residues. The germline CDR1 and CDR2 sequences are KGHDR and SFDVKD. V dropped 1 base and J dropped 9 bases, with 11 bases sitting between them. The CDR3 DNA reads TGTGCCACCAGTGATTTACAGGGTAAGCGGGAGCTGTTTTTT. It specifies CATSDLQGKRELFF.

The chain recombines TRBV29-1 with TRBJ1-2; possibly TRBD1 for D (5 bases). There are 12 residues in the CDR3. Looked up from germline, CDR1 is SQVTM and CDR2 is ANQGSEA. The germline V and J ends were trimmed by 5 bases and 3 bases, with 10 bases remaining between them. The CDR3 DNA follows: TGCAGCGTTTACGACAGCGACTATGGCTACACCTTC. The encoded protein is CSVYDSDYGYTF.

This chain uses TRBV7-2 with TRBJ1-1; D not certain. The CDR3 runs to 12 residues. The germline V gene has CDR1 SGHTA and CDR2 FQGNSA. Trimming removed 2 bases from V and 8 bases from J, with 9 bases in between. CDR3 DNA sequence: TGTGCCAGCAGCTTATACCGGACCGAAGCTTTCTTT. As protein: CASSLYRTEAFF.